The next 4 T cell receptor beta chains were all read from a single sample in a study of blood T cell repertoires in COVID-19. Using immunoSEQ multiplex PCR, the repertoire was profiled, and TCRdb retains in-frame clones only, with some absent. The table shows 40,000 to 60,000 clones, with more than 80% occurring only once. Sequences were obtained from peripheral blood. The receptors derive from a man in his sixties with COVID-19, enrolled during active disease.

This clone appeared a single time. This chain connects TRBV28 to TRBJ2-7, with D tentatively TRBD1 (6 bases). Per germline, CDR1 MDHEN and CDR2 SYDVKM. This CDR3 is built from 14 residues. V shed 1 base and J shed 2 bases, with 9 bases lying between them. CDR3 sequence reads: CASSLSAGAYEQYF. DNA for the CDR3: TGTGCCAGCAGTTTATCAGCAGGGGCCTACGAGCAGTACTTC.

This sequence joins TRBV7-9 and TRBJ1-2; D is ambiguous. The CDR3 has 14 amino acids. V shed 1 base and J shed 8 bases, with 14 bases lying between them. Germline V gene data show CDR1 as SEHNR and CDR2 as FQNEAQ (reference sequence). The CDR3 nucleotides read TGTGCCAGCAGCTTAGGACAAAGGCCTTCGGGCTACACCTTC. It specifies CASSLGQRPSGYTF.

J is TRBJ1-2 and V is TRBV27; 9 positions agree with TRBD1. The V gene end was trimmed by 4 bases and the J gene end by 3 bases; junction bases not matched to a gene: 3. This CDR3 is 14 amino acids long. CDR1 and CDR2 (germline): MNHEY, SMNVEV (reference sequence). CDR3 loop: CASSSGTGYYGYTF. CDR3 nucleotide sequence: TGTGCCAGCAGTTCCGGGACAGGGTACTATGGCTACACCTTC.

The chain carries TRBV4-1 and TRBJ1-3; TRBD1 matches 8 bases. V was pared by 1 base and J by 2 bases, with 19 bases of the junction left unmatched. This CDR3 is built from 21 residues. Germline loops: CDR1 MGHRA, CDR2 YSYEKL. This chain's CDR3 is CASSQVVSRDRPFYPGNTIYF. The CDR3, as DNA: TGCGCCAGCAGCCAAGTAGTATCCCGGGACAGGCCCTTTTACCCTGGAAACACCATATATTTT.